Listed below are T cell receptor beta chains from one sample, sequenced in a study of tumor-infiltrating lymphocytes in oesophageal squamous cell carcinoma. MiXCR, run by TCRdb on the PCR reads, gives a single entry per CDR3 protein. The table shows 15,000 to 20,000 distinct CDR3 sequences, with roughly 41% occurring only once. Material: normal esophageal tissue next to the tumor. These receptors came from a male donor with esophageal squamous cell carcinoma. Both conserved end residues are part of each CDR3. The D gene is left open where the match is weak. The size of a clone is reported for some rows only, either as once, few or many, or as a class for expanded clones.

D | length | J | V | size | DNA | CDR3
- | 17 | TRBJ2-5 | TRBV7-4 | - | TGTGCCAGCAGCTTAGAGATTGGGCTACGGCGCCAAGAGACCCAGTACTTC | CASSLEIGLRRQETQYF
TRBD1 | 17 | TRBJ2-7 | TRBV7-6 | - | TGTGCCAGCAGCTTAGTTACCGGGACAGGGATCCCCTACGAGCAGTACTTC | CASSLVTGTGIPYEQYF
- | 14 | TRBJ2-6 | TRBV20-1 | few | TGCAGTGCTAGCAGGGTACCCGGGGCCAACGTCCTGACTTTC | CSASRVPGANVLTF
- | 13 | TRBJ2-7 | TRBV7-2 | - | TGTGCCAGCAGCTTTGGATTAGCCTACGAGCAGTACTTC | CASSFGLAYEQYF
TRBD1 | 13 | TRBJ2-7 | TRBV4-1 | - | TGCGCCAGCAGCCAAGTAGGGGGCGACGAGCAGTACTTC | CASSQVGGDEQYF
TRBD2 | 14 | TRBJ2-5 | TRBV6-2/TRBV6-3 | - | TGTGCCAGCGGCCTAGCGGGAGGCGGAGAGACCCAGTACTTC | CASGLAGGGETQYF
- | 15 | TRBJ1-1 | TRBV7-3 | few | TGTGCCAGCAGCTTAAGTGGGGGGATGAACACTGAAGCTTTCTTT | CASSLSGGMNTEAFF
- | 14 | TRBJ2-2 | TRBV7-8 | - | TGTGCCAGCAGCTGGGACCGACTAGCCGGGGAGCTGTTTTTT | CASSWDRLAGELFF
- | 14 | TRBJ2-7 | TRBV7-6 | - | TGTGCCAGCAGCTTAGGTCCGGGGGCCTACGAGCAGTACTTC | CASSLGPGAYEQYF
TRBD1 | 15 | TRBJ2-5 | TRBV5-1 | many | TGCGCCAGCGGGCCCGGGACAGACTACCAAGAGACCCAGTACTTC | CASGPGTDYQETQYF
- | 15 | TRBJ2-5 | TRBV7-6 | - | TGTGCTAGCAGCTTAGACCAGACAAACCAAGAGACCCAGTACTTC | CASSLDQTNQETQYF
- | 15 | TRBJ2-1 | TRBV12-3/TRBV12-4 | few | TGTGCCAGCAGCCCATCGCGCTACTCCTACAATGAGCAGTTCTTC | CASSPSRYSYNEQFF
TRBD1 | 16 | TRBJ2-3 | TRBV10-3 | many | TGTGCCATTTCCTCCATTAGACAGGGCCGCACAGATACGCAGTATTTT | CAISSIRQGRTDTQYF
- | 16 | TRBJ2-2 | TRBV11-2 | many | TGTGCCAGCAGACGAGGTGGGGCCTCGAACACCGGGGAGCTGTTTTTT | CASRRGGASNTGELFF
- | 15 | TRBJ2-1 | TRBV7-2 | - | TGTGCCAGCAGCTTAGTGCAGGACAGTTACAATGAGCAGTTCTTC | CASSLVQDSYNEQFF
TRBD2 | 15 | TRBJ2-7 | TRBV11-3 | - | TGTGCCAGCAGCTTAGAGGGCGGGAGCGGCTACGAGCAGTACTTC | CASSLEGGSGYEQYF
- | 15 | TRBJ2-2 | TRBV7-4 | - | TGTGCCAGCAGCTCCCAGGGGGGGAACACCGGGGAGCTGTTTTTT | CASSSQGGNTGELFF
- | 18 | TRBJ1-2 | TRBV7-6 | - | TGTGCCAGCAGCTTAGGTGAGGTCCCTTCACAGGGCCTCTATGGCTACACCTTC | CASSLGEVPSQGLYGYTF
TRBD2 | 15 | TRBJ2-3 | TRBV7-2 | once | TGTGCCAGCAGCTTTGCTTTAGCGGGAGCAGATACGCAGTATTTT | CASSFALAGADTQYF
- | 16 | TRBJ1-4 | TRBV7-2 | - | TGTGCCAGCAGCATCGGACACGTTGCAACTAATGAAAAACTGTTTTTT | CASSIGHVATNEKLFF
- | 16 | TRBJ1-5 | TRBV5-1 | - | TGCGCCAGCAGCTTGGATGGGGGGCCCTCGAATCAGCCCCAGCATTTT | CASSLDGGPSNQPQHF
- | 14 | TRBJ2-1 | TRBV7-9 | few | TGTGCCAGCAGCTTGAGCGACTCAAACAATGAGCAGTTCTTC | CASSLSDSNNEQFF
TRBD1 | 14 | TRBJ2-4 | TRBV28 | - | TGTGCCAGATCCTACCGGGACAGGGGGTTTGAGCAGTACTTC | CARSYRDRGFEQYF
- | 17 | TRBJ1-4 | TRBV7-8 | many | TGTGCCAGCAGCTTAGCGGGGGGCGGATGGACTAATGAAAAACTGTTTTTT | CASSLAGGGWTNEKLFF
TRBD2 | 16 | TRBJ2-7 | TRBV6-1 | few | TGTGCCAGCACGGGGAGAATACTAGCGGGAGCTGGCGAGCAGTACTTC | CASTGRILAGAGEQYF
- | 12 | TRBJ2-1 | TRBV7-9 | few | TGTGCCAGCAGCTGGGACTACAATGAGCAGTTCTTC | CASSWDYNEQFF
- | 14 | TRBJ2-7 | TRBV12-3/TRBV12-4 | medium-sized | TGTGCCAGCAGATACAGGGATCCAAATTCACCCCTCCACTTC | CASRYRDPNSPLHF
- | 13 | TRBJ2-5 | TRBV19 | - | TGTGCCAGTAGTCTGGCCCCTAGGGAGACCCAGTACTTC | CASSLAPRETQYF
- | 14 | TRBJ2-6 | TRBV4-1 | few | - | CASSQERGGLHLRF
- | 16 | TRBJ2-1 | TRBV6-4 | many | TGTGCCAGCCGCTTGGAACACGGAGGGACCTACAATGAGCAGTTCTTC | CASRLEHGGTYNEQFF
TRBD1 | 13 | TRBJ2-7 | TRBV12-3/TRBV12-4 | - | TGTGCCAGCAGTTTGGGACAGATCTACGAGCAGTACTTC | CASSLGQIYEQYF
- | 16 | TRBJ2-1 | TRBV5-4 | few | TGTGCCAGCAGCCTTGGGGGAAGCCTCACTGCCAATGAGCAGTTCTTC | CASSLGGSLTANEQFF
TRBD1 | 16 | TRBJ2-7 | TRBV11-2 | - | TGTGCCAGCAGCGCAATAGGACAGGAGTTCGACAATGAGCAGTACTTC | CASSAIGQEFDNEQYF
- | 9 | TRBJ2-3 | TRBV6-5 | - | TGTGCCGTGGGGACAATCCAGTATTTT | CAVGTIQYF
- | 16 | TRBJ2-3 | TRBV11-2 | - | TGTGCCAGCAGCTTAGACGGGGGAGAGTATGCAGATACGCAGTATTTT | CASSLDGGEYADTQYF
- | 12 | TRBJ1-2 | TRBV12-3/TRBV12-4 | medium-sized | TGTGCCAGCAGTTTTCTCACCGGGGGCTACACCTTC | CASSFLTGGYTF
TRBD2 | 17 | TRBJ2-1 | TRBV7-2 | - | TGTGCCAGCAGCTCCTTGGATGGACTAGCGGTCTGCAATGAGCAGTTCTTC | CASSSLDGLAVCNEQFF
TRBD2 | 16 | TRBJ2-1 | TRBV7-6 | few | TGTGCCAGCAGCTTAGGCGGGACTAGCAACCCGGGGGAGCAGTTCTTC | CASSLGGTSNPGEQFF
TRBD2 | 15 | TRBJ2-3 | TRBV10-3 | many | TGTGCCATCAGTGATGGACAGGCGGGGGGGGATACGCAGTATTTT | CAISDGQAGGDTQYF
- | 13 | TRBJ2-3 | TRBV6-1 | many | TGTGCCTTGGGAGACTGGGCCACAGATACGCAGTATTTT | CALGDWATDTQYF
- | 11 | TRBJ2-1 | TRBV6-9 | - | TGTGCCAGCAGTTACGGTAGTAAGCAGTTCTTC | CASSYGSKQFF
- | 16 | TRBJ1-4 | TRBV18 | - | TGTGCCAGCTCACCACCGTGGGGGGAAGATCGACAGAAATTGTTTTTT | CASSPPWGEDRQKLFF